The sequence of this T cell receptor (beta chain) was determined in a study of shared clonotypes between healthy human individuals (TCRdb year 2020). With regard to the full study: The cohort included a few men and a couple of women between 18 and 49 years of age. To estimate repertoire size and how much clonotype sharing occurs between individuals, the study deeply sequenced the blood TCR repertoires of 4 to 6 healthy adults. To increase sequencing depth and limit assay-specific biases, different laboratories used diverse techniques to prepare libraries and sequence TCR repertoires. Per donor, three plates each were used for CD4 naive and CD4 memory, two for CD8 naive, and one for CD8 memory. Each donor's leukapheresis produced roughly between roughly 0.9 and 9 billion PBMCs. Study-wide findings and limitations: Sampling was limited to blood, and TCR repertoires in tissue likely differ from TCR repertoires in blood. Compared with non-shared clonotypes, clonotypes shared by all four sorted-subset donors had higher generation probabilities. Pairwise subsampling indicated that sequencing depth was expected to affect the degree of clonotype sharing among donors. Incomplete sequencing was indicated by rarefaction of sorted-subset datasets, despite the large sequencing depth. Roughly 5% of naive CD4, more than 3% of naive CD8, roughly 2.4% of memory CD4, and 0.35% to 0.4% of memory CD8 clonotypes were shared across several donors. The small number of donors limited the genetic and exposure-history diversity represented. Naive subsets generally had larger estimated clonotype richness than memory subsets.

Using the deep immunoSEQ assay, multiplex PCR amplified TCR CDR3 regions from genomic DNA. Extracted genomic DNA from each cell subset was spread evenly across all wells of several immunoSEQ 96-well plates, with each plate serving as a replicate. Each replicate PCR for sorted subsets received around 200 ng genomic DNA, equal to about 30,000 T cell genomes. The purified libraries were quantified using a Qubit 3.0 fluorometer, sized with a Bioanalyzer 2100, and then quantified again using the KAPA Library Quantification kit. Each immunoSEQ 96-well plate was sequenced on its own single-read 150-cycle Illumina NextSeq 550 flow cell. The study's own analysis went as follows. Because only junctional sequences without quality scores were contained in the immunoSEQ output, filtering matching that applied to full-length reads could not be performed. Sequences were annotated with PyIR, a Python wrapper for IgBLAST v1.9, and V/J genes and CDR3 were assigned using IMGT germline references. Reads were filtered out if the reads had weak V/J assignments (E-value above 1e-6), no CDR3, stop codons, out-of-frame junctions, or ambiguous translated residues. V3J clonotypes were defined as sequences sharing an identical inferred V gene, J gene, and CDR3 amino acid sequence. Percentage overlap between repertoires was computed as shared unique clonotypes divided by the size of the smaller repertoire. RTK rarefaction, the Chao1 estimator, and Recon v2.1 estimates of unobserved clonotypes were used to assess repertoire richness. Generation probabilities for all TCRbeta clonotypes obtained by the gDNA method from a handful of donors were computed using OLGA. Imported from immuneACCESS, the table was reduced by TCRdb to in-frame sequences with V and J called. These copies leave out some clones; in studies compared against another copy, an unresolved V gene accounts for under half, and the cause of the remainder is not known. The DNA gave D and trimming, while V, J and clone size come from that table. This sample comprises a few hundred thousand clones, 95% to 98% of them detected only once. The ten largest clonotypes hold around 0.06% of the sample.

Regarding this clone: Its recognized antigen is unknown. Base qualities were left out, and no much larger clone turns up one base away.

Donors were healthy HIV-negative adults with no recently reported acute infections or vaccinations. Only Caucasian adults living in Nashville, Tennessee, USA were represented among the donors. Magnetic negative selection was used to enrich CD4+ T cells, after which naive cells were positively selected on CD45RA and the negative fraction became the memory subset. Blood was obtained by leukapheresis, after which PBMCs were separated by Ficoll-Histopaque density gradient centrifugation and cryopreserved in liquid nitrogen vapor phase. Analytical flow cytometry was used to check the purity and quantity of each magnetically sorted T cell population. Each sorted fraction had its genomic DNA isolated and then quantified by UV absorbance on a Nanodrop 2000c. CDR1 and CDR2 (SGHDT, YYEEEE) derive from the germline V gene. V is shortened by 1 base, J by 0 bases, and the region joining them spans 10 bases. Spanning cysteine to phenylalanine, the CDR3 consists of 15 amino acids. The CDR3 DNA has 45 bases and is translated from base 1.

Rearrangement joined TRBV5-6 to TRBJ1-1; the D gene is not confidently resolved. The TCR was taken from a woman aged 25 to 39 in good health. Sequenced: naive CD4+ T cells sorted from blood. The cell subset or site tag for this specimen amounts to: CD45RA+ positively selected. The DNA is TGTGCCAGCAGCTTGACTTGGGTTTTGAACACTGAAGCTTTCTTT. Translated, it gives CASSLTWVLNTEAFF.